The clone carrying this TCR beta chain was observed a handful of times. The data were taken from a study of blood T cell repertoires in COVID-19. The wider study: Sites in the United States, Italy and Spain provided acute and convalescent COVID-19 samples. From T cells, B-cell-depleted T cells, or PBMCs came the material, which was cDNA or gDNA.

In germline, CDR1 is MNHEY, CDR2 SMNVEV (reference sequence). The CDR3 runs to 15 residues. Trimming took 6 bases from V and 7 from J; bases not matched to a gene: 10. Source study methods: Reference gene primer amplification gave estimated nucleated cell counts. Here immunoSEQ multiplex PCR was the method, and the copy in TCRdb shows in-frame clones only, minus some. V, J and clone size were drawn from that table, and D and trimming were deduced from the DNA. In the table there are roughly 290,000 clones, approximately 90% of which are singletons. This clonotype was sampled from a man between 25 and 39 years old with acute or convalescent COVID-19. The sequenced sample consisted of peripheral blood. The genes are TRBV27 and TRBJ1-2; 11 bases are shared with TRBD1. The CDR3 loop is CASRPAGQGVGGYTF. For the CDR3, the DNA is TGTGCCAGCAGGCCCGCGGGACAGGGGGTGGGTGGCTACACCTTC.